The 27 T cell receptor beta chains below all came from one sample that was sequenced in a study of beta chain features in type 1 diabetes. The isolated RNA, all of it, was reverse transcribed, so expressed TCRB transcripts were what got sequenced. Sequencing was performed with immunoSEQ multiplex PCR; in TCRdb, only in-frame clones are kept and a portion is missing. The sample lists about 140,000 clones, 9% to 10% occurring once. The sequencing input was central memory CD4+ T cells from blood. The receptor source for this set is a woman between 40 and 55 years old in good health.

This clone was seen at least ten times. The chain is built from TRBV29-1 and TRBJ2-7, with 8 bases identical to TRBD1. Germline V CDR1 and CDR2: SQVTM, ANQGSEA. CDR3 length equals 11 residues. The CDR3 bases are TGCGCAAGTGGACAGGGCTACGAGCAGTACTTC. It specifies CASGQGYEQYF.

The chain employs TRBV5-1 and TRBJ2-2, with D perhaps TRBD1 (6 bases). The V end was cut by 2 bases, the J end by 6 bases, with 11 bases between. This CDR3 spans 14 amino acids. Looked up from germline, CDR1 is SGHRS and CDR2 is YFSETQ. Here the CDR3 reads CASSFQQGSGELFF. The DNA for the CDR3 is TGCGCCAGCAGCTTTCAACAGGGCTCCGGGGAGCTGTTTTTT.

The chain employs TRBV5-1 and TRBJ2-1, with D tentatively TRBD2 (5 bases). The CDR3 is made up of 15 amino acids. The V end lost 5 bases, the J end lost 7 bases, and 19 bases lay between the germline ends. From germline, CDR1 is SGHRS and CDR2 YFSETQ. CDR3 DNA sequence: TGCGCCAGCAGGATGAGCGGAGAGCGAGTAAATGAGCAGTTCTTC. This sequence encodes CASRMSGERVNEQFF.

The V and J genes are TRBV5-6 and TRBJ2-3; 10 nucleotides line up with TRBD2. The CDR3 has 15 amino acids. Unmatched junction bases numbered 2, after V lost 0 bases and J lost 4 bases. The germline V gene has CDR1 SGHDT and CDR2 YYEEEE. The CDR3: CASSLELAGADTQYF. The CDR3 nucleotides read TGTGCCAGCAGCTTGGAGCTAGCGGGAGCAGATACGCAGTATTTT.

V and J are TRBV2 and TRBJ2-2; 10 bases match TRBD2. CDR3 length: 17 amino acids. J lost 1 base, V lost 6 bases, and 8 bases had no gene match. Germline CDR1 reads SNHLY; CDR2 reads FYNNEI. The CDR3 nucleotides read TGTGCCAGCAGCCCCCGAATAGCGGGGGGGAACACCGGGGAGCTGTTTTTT. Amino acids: CASSPRIAGGNTGELFF.

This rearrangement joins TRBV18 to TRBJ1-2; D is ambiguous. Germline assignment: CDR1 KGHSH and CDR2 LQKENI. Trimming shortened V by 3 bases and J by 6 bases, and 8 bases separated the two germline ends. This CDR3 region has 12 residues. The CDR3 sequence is CASSPGVDGYTF. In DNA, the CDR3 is TGTGCCAGCTCACCCGGGGTGGATGGCTACACCTTC.

CDR3 region: CASSEGVQGSYEQYF. The CDR3 DNA reads TGTGCCAGCAGTGAAGGGGTACAGGGCTCCTACGAGCAGTACTTC. The chain links TRBV2 to TRBJ2-7, with D possibly matching TRBD1 (6 bases). The CDR3 contains 15 residues. V shed 1 base and J shed 0 bases, with 10 bases lying between them. Germline loops: CDR1 SNHLY, CDR2 FYNNEI.

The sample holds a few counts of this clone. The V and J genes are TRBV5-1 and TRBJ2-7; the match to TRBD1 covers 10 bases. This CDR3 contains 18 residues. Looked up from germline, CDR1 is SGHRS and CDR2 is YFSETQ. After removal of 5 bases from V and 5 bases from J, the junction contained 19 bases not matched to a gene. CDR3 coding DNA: TGCGCCAGCAGACATGGACCCCACGACGGGACAGGGGCCAACGAGCAGTACTTC. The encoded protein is CASRHGPHDGTGANEQYF.

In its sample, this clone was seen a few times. The CDR3 DNA sequence: TGTGCCAGCAGCCTCCGGACAGGGTATGGCGAGCAGTACTTC. Its translation: CASSLRTGYGEQYF. J is TRBJ2-7 and V is TRBV5-6; 8 bases are shared with TRBD1. V shed 4 bases, J shed 6 bases, and the junction held 9 bases outside the gene matches. The CDR3 has 14 residues. Per germline, CDR1 SGHDT and CDR2 YYEEEE.

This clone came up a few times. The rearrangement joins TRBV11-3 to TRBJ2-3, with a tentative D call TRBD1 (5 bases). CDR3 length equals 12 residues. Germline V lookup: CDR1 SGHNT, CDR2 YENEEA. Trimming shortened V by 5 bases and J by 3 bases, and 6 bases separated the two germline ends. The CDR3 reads CASSGATDTQYF. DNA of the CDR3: TGTGCCAGCAGCGGGGCTACAGATACGCAGTATTTT.

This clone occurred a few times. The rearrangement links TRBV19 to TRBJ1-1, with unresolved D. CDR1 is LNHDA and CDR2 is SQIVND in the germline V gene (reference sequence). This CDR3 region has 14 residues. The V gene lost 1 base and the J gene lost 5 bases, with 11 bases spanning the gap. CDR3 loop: CASSIAGGGTEAFF. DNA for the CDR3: TGTGCCAGTAGTATAGCCGGCGGTGGTACTGAAGCTTTCTTT.

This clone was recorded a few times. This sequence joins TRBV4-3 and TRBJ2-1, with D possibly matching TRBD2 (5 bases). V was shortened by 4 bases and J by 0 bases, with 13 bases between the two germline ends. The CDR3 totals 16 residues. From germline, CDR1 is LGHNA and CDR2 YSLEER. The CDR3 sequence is CASSRGWRSSYNEQFF. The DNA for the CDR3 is TGCGCCAGCAGCCGTGGATGGAGGAGCTCCTACAATGAGCAGTTCTTC.

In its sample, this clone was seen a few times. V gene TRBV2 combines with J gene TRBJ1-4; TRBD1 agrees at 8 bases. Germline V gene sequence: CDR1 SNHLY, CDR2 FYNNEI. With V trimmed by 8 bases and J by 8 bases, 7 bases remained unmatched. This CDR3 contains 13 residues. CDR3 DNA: TGTGCCAGCCATGGACAGGGAAGCGAAAAACTGTTTTTT. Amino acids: CASHGQGSEKLFF.

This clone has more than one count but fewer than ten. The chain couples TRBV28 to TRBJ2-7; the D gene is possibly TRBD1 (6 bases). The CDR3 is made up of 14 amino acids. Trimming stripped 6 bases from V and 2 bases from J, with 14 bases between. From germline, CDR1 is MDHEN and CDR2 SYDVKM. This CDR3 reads CASRNPGVPYEQYF. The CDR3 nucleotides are TGTGCCAGCAGGAATCCAGGGGTGCCCTACGAGCAGTACTTC.

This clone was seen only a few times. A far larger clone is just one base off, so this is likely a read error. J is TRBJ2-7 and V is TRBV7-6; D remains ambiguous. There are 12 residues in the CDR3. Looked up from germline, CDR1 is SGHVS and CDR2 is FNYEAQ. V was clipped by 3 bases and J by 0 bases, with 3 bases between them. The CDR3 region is CASSLSSYEQYF. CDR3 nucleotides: TGTGCCAGCAGCTTGAGCTCCTACGAGCAGTACTTC.

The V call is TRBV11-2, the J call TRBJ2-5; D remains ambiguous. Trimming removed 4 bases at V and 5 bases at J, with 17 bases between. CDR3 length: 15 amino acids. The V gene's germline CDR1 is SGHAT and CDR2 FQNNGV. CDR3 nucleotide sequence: TGTGCCAGCAGCTCACAACTCCGAACCGGGGAGACCCAGTACTTC. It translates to CASSSQLRTGETQYF.

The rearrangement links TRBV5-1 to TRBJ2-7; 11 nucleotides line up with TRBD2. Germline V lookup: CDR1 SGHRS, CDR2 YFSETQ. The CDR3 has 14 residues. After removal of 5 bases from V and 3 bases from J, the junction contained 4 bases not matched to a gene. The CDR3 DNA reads TGCGCCAGCAGACCGGGACTAGCGGACTACGAGCAGTACTTC. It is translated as CASRPGLADYEQYF.

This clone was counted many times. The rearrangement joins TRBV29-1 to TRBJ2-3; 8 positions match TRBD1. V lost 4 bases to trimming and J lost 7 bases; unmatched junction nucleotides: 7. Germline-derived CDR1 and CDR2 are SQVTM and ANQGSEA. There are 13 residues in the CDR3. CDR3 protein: CSVGQGNVNTQYF. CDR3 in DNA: TGCAGCGTTGGACAGGGGAACGTAAATACGCAGTATTTT.

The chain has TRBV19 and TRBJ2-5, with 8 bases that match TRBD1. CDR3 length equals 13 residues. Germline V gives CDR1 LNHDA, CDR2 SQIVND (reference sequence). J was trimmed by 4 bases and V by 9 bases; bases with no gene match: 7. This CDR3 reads CASGMDRAETQYF. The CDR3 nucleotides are TGTGCCAGCGGAATGGACAGGGCAGAGACCCAGTACTTC.

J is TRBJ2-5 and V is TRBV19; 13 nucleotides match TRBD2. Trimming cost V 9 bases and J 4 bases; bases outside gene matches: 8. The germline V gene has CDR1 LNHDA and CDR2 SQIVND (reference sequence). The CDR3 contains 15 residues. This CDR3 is CASRLAGGFGETQYF. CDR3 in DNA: TGTGCCAGCAGACTAGCGGGGGGTTTCGGAGAGACCCAGTACTTC.

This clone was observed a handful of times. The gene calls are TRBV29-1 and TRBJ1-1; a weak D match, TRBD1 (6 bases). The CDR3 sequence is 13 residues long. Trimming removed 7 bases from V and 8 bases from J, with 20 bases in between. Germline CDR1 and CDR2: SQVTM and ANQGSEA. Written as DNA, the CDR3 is TGCAGCGCCCGGGACACCCTCGCCAAGGAAGCTTTCTTT. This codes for CSARDTLAKEAFF.

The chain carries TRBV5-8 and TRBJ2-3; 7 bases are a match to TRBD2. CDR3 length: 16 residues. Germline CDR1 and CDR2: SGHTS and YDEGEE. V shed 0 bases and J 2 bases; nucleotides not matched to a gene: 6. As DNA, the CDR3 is TGTGCCAGCAGCTTGGGACGGGGAGGGGACACAGATACGCAGTATTTT. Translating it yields CASSLGRGGDTDTQYF.

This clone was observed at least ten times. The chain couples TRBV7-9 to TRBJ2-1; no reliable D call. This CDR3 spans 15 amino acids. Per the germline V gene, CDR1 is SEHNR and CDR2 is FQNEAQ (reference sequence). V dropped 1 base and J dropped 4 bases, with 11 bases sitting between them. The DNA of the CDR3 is TGTGCCAGCAGCTTAGTCTCGGCGGAGTACAATGAGCAGTTCTTC. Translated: CASSLVSAEYNEQFF. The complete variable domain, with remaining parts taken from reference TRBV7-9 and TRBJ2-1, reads DTGVSQNPRHKITKRGQNVTFRCDPISEHNRLYWYRQTLGQGPEFLTYFQNEAQLEKSRLLSDRFSAERPKGSFSTLEIQRTEQGDSAMYLCASSLVSAEYNEQFFGPGTRLTVL.

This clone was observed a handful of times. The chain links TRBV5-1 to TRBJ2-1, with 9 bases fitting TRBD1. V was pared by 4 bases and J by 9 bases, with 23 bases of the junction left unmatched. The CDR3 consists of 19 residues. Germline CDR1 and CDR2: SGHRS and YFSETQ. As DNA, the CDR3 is TGCGCCAGCAGCCCCACAACCGAAACCGGGACAGGGTATTACGGTGAGCAGTTCTTC. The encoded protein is CASSPTTETGTGYYGEQFF.

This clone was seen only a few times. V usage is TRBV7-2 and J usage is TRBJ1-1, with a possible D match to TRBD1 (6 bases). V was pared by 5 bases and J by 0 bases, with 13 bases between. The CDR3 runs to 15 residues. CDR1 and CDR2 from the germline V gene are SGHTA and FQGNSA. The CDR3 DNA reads TGTGCCAGCAGCCAAGGCTCAGGGGTGAACACTGAAGCTTTCTTT. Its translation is CASSQGSGVNTEAFF.

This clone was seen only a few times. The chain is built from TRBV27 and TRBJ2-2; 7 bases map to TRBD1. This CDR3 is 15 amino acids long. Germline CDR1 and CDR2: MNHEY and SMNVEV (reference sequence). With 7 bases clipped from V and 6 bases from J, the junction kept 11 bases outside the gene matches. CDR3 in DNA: TGTGCCAGCAAGCTTTACGACAGGGCCCCCGGGGAGCTGTTTTTT. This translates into CASKLYDRAPGELFF.

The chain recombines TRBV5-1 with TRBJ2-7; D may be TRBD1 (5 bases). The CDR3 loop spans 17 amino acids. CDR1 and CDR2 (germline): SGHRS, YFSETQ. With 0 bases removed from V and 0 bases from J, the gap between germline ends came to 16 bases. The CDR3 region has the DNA TGCGCCAGCAGCTTGGCCGGACGGCAGGGAAGCTCCTACGAGCAGTACTTC. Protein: CASSLAGRQGSSYEQYF. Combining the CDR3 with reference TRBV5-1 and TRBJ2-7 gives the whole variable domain KAGVTQTPRYLIKTRGQQVTLSCSPISGHRSVSWYQQTPGQGLQFLFEYFSETQRNKGNFPGRFSGRQFSNSRSEMNVSTLELGDSALYLCASSLAGRQGSSYEQYFGPGTRLTVT.